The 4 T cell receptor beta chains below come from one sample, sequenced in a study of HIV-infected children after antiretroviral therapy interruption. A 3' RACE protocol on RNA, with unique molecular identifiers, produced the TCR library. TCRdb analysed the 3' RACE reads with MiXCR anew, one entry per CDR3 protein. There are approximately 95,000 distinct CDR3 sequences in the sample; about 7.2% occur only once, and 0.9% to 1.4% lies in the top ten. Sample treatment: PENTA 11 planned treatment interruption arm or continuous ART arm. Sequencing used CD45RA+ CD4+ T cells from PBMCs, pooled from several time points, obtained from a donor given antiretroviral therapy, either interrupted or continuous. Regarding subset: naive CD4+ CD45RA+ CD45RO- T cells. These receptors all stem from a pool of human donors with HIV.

The CDR3 DNA reads as TGTGCCAGCAGCGAGAACTACGAGCAGTACTTC. It specifies CASSENYEQYF. The genes are TRBV7-2 and TRBJ2-7; no definite D call. There are 11 residues in the CDR3. Trimming took off 5 bases at V and 3 bases at J, with 5 bases between the two ends. The V gene's germline CDR1 is SGHTA and CDR2 FQGNSA. Combining the CDR3 with reference TRBV7-2 and TRBJ2-7 gives the whole variable domain GAGVSQSPSNKVTEKGKDVELRCDPISGHTALYWYRQSLGQGLEFLIYFQGNSAPDKSGLPSDRFSAERTGGSVSTLTIQRTQQEDSAVYLCASSENYEQYFGPGTRLTVT.

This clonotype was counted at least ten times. This chain's CDR3 is CASSDPTVSYEQYF. The CDR3 DNA reads as TGCGCCAGCAGCGACCCGACAGTTTCCTACGAGCAGTACTTC. The V and J genes are TRBV5-1 and TRBJ2-7; D might be TRBD1 (5 bases). The V gene's germline CDR1 is SGHRS and CDR2 YFSETQ. Trimming shortened V by 4 bases and J by 1 base, and 12 bases separated the two germline ends. The CDR3 contains 14 residues.

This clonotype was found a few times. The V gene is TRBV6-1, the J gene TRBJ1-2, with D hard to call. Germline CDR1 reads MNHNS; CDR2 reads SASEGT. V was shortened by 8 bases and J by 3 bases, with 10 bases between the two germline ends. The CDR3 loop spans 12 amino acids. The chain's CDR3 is CASFKGDYGYTF. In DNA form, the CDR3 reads TGTGCCAGCTTTAAGGGAGACTATGGCTACACCTTC.

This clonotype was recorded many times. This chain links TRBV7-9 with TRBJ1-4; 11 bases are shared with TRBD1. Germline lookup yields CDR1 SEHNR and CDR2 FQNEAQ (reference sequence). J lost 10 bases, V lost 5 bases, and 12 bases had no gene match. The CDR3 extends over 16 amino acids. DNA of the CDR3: TGTGCCAGCAGCGCGGACAGGGGGCGAGTCGGAGGAAAACTGTTTTTT. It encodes CASSADRGRVGGKLFF. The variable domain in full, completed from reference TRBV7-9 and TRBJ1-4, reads DTGVSQNPRHKITKRGQNVTFRCDPISEHNRLYWYRQTLGQGPEFLTYFQNEAQLEKSRLLSDRFSAERPKGSFSTLEIQRTEQGDSAMYLCASSADRGRVGGKLFFGSGTQLSVL.